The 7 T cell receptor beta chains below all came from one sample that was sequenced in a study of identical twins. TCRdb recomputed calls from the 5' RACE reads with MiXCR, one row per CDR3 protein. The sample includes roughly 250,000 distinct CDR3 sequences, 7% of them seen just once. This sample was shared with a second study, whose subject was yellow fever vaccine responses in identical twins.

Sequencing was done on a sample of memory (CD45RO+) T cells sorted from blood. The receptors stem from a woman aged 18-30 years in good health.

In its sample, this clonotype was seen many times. The CDR3 DNA follows: TGTGCCAGCAGTCCCGGGACAGTGACTGAAGCTTTCTTT. Protein product: CASSPGTVTEAFF. The J gene is TRBJ1-1, the V gene TRBV12-3 or TRBV12-4; 7 nucleotides agree with TRBD1. The CDR3 covers 13 residues. V lost 5 bases, J lost 5 bases, and 5 bases stayed unmatched.

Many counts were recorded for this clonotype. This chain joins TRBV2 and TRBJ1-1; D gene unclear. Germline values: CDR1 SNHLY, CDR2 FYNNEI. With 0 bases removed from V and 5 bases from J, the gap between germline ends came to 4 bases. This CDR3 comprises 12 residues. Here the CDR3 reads CASSEAGTEAFF. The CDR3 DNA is TGTGCCAGCAGTGAAGCCGGTACTGAAGCTTTCTTT.

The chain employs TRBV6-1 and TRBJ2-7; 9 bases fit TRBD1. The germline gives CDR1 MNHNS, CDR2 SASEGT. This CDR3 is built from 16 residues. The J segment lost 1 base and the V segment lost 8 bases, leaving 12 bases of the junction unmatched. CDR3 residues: CASSTLSGTGSYEQYV. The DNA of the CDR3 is TGTGCCAGCTCTACTCTCTCCGGGACAGGGTCCTACGAGCAGTACGTC.

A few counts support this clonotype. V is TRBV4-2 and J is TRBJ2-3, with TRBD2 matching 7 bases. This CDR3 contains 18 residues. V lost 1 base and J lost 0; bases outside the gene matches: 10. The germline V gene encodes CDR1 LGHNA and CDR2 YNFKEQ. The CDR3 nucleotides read TGTGCCAGCAGCCAAGGGTTGCTAGCGGAGACTAGCACAGATACGCAGTATTTT. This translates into CASSQGLLAETSTDTQYF.

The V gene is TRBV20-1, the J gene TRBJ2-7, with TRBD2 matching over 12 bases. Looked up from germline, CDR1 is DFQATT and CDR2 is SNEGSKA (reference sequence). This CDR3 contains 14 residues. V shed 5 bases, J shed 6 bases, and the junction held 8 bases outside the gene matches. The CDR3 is CSAQTSGSQIEQYF. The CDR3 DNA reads TGCAGTGCTCAGACTAGCGGGAGTCAAATCGAGCAGTACTTC.

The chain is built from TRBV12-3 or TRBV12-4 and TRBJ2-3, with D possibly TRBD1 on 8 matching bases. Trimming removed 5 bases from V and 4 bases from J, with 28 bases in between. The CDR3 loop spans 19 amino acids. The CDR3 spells CASSPTGGGIGWFADTQYF. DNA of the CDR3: TGTGCCAGCAGTCCTACAGGGGGGGGTATAGGGTGGTTCGCAGATACGCAGTATTTT.

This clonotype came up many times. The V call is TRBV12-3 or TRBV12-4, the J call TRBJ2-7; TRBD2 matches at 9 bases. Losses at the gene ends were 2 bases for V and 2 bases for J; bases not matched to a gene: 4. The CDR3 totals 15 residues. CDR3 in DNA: TGTGCCAGCAGTTTATGGCCTAGCGGGACCTACGAGCAGTACTTC. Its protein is CASSLWPSGTYEQYF.